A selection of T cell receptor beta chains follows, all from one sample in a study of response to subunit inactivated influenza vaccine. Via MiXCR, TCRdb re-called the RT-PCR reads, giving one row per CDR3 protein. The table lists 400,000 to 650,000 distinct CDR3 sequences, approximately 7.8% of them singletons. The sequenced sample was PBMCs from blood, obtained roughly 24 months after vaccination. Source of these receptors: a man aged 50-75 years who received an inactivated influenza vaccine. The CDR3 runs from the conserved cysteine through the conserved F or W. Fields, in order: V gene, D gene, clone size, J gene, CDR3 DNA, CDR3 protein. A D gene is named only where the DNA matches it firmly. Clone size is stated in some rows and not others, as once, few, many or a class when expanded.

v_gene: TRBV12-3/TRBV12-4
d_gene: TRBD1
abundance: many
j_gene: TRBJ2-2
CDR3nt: TGTGCCAGCAGTTTAAGGGACAGGAACACCGGGGAGCTGTTTTTT
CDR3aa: CASSLRDRNTGELFF

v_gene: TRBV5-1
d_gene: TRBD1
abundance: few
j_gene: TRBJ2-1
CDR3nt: TGCGCCAGCAGCTTGGGACAGGGGGAGGAAGGTCAGTTCTTC
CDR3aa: CASSLGQGEEGQFF

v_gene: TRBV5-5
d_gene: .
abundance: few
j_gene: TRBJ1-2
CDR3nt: TGTGCCAGCAGCTTGGTCGGATTTAACTATGGCTACACCTTC
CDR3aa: CASSLVGFNYGYTF

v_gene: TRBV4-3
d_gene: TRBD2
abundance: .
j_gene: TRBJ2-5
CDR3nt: TGCGCCAGCAGCCAAGCCCTAGCGGGAGGGCCTTTAGAGACCCAGTACTTC
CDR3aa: CASSQALAGGPLETQYF

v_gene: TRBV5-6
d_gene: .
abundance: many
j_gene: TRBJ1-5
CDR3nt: TGTGCCAGCAGCTTGATCTCCTCCGCGCAGCCCCAGCATTTT
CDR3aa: CASSLISSAQPQHF

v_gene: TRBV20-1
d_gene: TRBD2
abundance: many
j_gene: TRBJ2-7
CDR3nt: TGCAGTGCTAGACCTAGCGGGCCGTCCTACGAGCAGTACTTC
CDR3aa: CSARPSGPSYEQYF

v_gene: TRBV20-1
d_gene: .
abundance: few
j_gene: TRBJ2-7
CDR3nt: TGCAGTGCTACGGGATTGCGTCCCTACGAGCAGTACTTC
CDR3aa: CSATGLRPYEQYF

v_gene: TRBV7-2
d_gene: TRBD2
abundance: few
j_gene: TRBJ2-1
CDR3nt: TGTGCCAGCAGCTTAGGGCTAGCGGGAGACTACAATGAGCAGTTCTTC
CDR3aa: CASSLGLAGDYNEQFF

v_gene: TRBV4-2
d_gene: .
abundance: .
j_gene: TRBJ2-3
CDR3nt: TGTGCCAGCAGCTCACTCAAGTCACGACCCACAGATACGCAGTATTTT
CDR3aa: CASSSLKSRPTDTQYF

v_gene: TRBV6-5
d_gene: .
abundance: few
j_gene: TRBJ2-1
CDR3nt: TGTGCCAGCAGTTACGGGGTAGAGGGATCCTACAATGAGCAGTTCTTC
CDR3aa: CASSYGVEGSYNEQFF

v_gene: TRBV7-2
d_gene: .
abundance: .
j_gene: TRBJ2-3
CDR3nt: TGTGCCAGCAGCCTAGGACAGCACACAGATACGCAGTATTTT
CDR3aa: CASSLGQHTDTQYF

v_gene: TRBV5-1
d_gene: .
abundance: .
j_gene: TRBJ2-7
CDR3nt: TGCGCCAGCAGCCCGGACCGCATCGCCTACGAGCAGTACTTC
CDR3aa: CASSPDRIAYEQYF

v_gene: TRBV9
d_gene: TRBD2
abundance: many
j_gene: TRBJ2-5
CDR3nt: TGTGCCAGCAGCGTATTTGACGGGAGGTCGGAGACCCAGTACTTC
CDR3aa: CASSVFDGRSETQYF

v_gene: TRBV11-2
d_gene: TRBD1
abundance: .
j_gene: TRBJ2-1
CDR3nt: TGTGCCAGCAGCTTTTTAGGTCAGGGGGTCGATGAGCAGTTCTTC
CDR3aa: CASSFLGQGVDEQFF

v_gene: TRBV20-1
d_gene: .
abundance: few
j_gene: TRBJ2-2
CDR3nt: TGCAGTGCCCTGGACAGTTCCACCGGGGAGCTGTTTTTT
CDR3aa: CSALDSSTGELFF

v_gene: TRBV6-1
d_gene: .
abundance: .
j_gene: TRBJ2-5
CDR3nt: TGTGCCATAGGGTGGTCAGTCGGGGAGACCCAGTACTTC
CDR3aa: CAIGWSVGETQYF

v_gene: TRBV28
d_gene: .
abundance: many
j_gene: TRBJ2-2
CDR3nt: TGTGCCAGCAGTTTAGATTATAGGGCGAACACCGGGGAGCTGTTTTTT
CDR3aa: CASSLDYRANTGELFF

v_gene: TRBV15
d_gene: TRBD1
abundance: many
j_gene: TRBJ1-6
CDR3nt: TGTGCCACCAGTCTCACAGGGGGCGATTCACCCCTCCACTTT
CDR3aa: CATSLTGGDSPLHF

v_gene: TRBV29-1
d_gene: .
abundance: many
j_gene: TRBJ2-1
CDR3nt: TGCAGCGTTGCGGCCGAAGAGCAGTTCTTC
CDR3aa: CSVAAEEQFF

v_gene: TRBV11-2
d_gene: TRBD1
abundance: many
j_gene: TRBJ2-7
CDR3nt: TGTGCCAGCAGCTACCTAGGACAGGCTCCCTACTTC
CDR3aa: CASSYLGQAPYF

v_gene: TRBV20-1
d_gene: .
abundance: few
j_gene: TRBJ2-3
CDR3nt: TGCAGTGCTAGCCGGGGCTACACAGATACGCAGTATTTT
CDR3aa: CSASRGYTDTQYF

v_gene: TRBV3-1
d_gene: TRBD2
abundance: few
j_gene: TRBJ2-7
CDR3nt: TGTGCCAGCTCCGGGACTAGCGGGTACGAGCAGTACTTC
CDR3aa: CASSGTSGYEQYF

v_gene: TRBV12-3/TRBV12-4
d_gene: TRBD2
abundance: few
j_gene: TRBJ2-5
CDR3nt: TGTGCCAGCATTCTTCGTCGGGGAGGGTTGACCCAGTACTTC
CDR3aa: CASILRRGGLTQYF

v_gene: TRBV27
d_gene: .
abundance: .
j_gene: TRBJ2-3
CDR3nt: TGTGCCAGCAGTCCATTCGGAAAGAAGGAGGATACGCAGTATTTT
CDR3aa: CASSPFGKKEDTQYF

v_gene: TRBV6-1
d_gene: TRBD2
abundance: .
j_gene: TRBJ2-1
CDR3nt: TGTGCCAGCAGCACTAGCGGGAGAAAGTACAATGAGCAGTTCTTC
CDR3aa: CASSTSGRKYNEQFF

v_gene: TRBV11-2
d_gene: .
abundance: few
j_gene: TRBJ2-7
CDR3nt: TGTGCCAGCAGCTTAATGTTTCAGAGTACCTACGAGCAGTACTTC
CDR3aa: CASSLMFQSTYEQYF

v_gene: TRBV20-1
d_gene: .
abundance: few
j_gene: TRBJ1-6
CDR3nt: TGCAGTGCTAGAGTGCAAGGGGGAAGGTCACCCCTCCACTTT
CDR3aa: CSARVQGGRSPLHF

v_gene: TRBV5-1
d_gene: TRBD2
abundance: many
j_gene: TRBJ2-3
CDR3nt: TGCGCCAGCAGCGTCTCCGGGACTAGCGGGAACCCCTCCCGGTTCCCAGATACGCAGTATTTT
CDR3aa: CASSVSGTSGNPSRFPDTQYF

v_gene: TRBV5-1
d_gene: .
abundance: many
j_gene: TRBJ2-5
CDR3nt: TGCGCCAGCAGCATACAGGGAAACCAAGAGACCCAGTACTTC
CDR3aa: CASSIQGNQETQYF

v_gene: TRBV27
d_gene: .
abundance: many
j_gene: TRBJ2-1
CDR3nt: TGTGCCAGCAGTCTCGCTGGCGGAGCCTACAATGAGCAGTTCTTC
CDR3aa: CASSLAGGAYNEQFF

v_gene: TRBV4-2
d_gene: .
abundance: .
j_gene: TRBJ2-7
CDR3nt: TGTGCCAGCAGCCAAGATCTTAGGGAATGGGACGAGCAGTACTTC
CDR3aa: CASSQDLREWDEQYF

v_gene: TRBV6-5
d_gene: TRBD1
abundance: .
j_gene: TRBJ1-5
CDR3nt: TGTGCCAGCAGTTACGGTCCCGGGACAGAGAATCAGCCCCAGCATTTT
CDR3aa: CASSYGPGTENQPQHF

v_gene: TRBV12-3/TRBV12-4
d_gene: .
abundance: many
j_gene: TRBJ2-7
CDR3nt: TGTGCCAGCAGCCGGGGAGGACTTACATACGAGCAGTACTTC
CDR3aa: CASSRGGLTYEQYF

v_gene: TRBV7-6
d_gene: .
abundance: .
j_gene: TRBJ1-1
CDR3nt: TGTGCCAGCAGCCTTAGTGCGGGGTCGAGAGGTGAAGCTTTCTTT
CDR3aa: CASSLSAGSRGEAFF

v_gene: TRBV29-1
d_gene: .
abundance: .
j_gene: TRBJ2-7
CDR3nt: TGCAGCGTGGACGAGGGGGGAAGCGAGCAGTACTTC
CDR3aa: CSVDEGGSEQYF

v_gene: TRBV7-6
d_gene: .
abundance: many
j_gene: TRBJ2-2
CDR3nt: TGTGCCAGCAGCACCCACACCGGGGAGCTGTTTTTT
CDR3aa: CASSTHTGELFF

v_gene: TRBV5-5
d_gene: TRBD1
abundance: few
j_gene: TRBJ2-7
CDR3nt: TGTGCCAGCAGGTCTGACAGGGCCAGCTCCTACGAGCAGTACTTC
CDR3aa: CASRSDRASSYEQYF

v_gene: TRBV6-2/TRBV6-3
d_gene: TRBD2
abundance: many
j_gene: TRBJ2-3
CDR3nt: TGTGCCAGCACCCAGCGGGGATCGCAGTATTTT
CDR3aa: CASTQRGSQYF

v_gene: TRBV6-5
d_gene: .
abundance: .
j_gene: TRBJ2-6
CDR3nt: TGTGCCAGCAGTCCTCGATCAGTCTCTGCTGGGGCCAACGTCCTGACTTTC
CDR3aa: CASSPRSVSAGANVLTF